This is a list of T cell receptor beta chains from one sample in a study of technical replicates of blood from several donors. Method: immunoSEQ multiplex PCR; TCRdb's copy keeps in-frame clones and lacks some. Counted here are some 82,000 clones, approximately 94% occurring once; the ten biggest clones make up about 0.4%. Source material: T cells isolated from PBMCs. Every receptor here comes from a human donor in good health. CDR3s include the opening cysteine and the closing phenylalanine or tryptophan. D genes are given only for firm matches.

j_gene,d_gene,v_gene,CDR3aa
TRBJ2-7,TRBD2,TRBV27,CASSPLAGTYEQYF
TRBJ2-3,TRBD1,TRBV30,CAWSHGQVGAGDTQYF
TRBJ2-3,-,TRBV28,CASSLLAQGSDTQYF
TRBJ2-4,-,TRBV30,CAWNQGLGSIQYF
TRBJ1-1,-,TRBV29-1,CSVEQGYTEAFF
TRBJ1-5,-,TRBV6-5,CASRGLTNQPQHF
TRBJ2-1,TRBD2,TRBV11-1,CASSHPGLAGENEQFF
TRBJ2-7,TRBD2,TRBV15,CATSTIAGGINEQYF
TRBJ1-2,-,TRBV6-5,CASSYGGVGGYTF
TRBJ2-1,-,TRBV6-1,CASSEGGGPYNEQFF
TRBJ2-1,-,TRBV6-8,CASSYSQCEQFF
TRBJ1-2,TRBD1,TRBV5-1,CASTRDRGYGYTF
TRBJ1-1,TRBD1,TRBV6-5,CASLTGGTEAFF
TRBJ1-2,TRBD1,TRBV29-1,CSGGTGASNYGYTF
TRBJ2-1,-,TRBV6-1,CASSLTSFEQFF
TRBJ1-1,-,TRBV4-1,CASSHPQGLNTEAFF
TRBJ1-2,-,TRBV6-4,CASSDSPRGVYGYTF
TRBJ1-1,-,TRBV6-5,CASSYNRATEAFF
TRBJ1-2,-,TRBV19,CASSIRQTYGYTF
TRBJ2-1,TRBD1,TRBV25-1,CASSDSGTGAREQFF
TRBJ2-5,-,TRBV28,CASSWVGVMEETQYF
TRBJ2-7,TRBD1,TRBV19,CASSRTGTSYEQYF
TRBJ2-1,-,TRBV6-5,CASSLSSYNEQFF
TRBJ2-1,-,TRBV11-2,CASSLHPTSYNEQFF
TRBJ2-7,TRBD1,TRBV27,CASSRGGRDEQYF
TRBJ1-3,TRBD1,TRBV7-8,CASSLMGQGTGNTIYF
TRBJ1-2,-,TRBV5-6,CASSFQNYGYTF
TRBJ1-1,TRBD1,TRBV13,CASSLEGQPVEAFF
TRBJ2-1,-,TRBV7-2,CASSLWGRAGELNEQFF
TRBJ2-1,-,TRBV5-4,CASSPSGPYYNEQFF
TRBJ2-5,TRBD1,TRBV19,CASSTPRTGKETQYF
TRBJ1-1,-,TRBV6-6,CASSYAEYTEAFF
TRBJ2-3,TRBD2,TRBV5-1,CASSRPIPGLAGGSTDTQYF
TRBJ2-7,-,TRBV6-5,CASSYSGSYEQYF
TRBJ1-2,-,TRBV21-1,CASSKAWDRGYYGYTF
TRBJ1-1,-,TRBV7-8,CASSVYRATLEAFF
TRBJ2-3,TRBD1,TRBV13,CASSLPGTAITDTQYF
TRBJ2-6,-,TRBV4-3,CASSQELLSGANVLTF
TRBJ1-3,-,TRBV27,CASSLSQGHGNTIYF
TRBJ2-7,-,TRBV6-6,CASSPSGQSYEQYF
TRBJ2-2,-,TRBV7-3,CASSPTGTGELFF
TRBJ2-6,-,TRBV7-9,CASSLDRAGANVLTF
TRBJ2-3,TRBD1,TRBV27,CASSIHRGRGTDTQYF
TRBJ1-1,-,TRBV6-5,CASSYSPGFTEAFF
TRBJ2-7,-,TRBV19,CASSTSRETYEQYF
TRBJ2-5,-,TRBV10-3,CAIGPLSGETQYF
TRBJ1-1,TRBD1,TRBV7-2,CATGTGGAYTEAFF
TRBJ2-3,-,TRBV11-2,CASSLAHREGDTQYF
TRBJ2-7,-,TRBV19,CASSMMVGAVPYEQYF
TRBJ2-6,-,TRBV15,CATSRPGHQFSNVLTF
TRBJ2-5,TRBD1,TRBV9,CASSTGTVQETQYF
TRBJ2-5,TRBD1,TRBV5-4,CASSRGQDQETQYF